This record looks at one T cell receptor beta chain sequence and its context. This sample was included in a study of radiation and T cells in renal cell carcinoma. Generated by immunoSEQ multiplex PCR, the TCRdb table keeps only in-frame clones and is missing some. The sample has nearly 50,000 clones; 65% to 90% are singletons. The time point: baseline pretreatment blood. Described treatment: 15 Gy SBRT to primary tumor, nephrectomy 4 weeks later. This receptor was obtained from a woman in her seventies with renal cell carcinoma. The starting material was blood, obtained from a patient whose treatment included radiotherapy and nephrectomy.

In nucleotides, the CDR3 is TGTGCCAGCAGACCGGGACAGGAAAATTCACCCCTCCACTTT. Protein product: CASRPGQENSPLHF. The chain joins TRBV9 to TRBJ1-6, with 8 bases identical to TRBD1. The CDR3 has 14 amino acids. The J segment lost 7 bases and the V segment lost 5 bases, leaving 5 bases of the junction unmatched. The germline V gene has CDR1 SGDLS and CDR2 YYNGEE.